This record covers a single T cell receptor (beta chain). Germline trimming cut 5 bases from V and 4 bases from J; bases unmatched to any gene: 7. The CDR3 runs to 14 residues. CDR1 is SGHVS and CDR2 is FQNEAQ in the germline V gene. This entry comes from a study of shared clonotypes between healthy human individuals. Profiled with immunoSEQ multiplex PCR; TCRdb holds only in-frame clones, not every one. The sample lists 1,500,000 or so clones, just under 99% occurring once. The clonotype was recovered from a man aged 25 to 40 in good health. This chain uses TRBV7-8 with TRBJ1-2; TRBD1 agrees at 7 bases. The source material was naive CD4+ T cells sorted from blood. Subset indicated: CD45RA+ positively selected. The DNA for the CDR3 is TGTGCCAGCAGCCTACAGACAGGGTCCTATGGCTACACCTTC. This sequence encodes CASSLQTGSYGYTF.